These T cell receptor beta chains were read from a single sample in a study of blood T cells in healthy people across ages. TCRdb processed the 5' RACE reads anew with MiXCR; each CDR3 protein has one entry. The table lists about 780,000 distinct CDR3 sequences, more than 35% of them singletons. Sequencing was carried out using blood. These receptor sequences come from a man at least 80 years old in good health. The CDR3 runs from the conserved cysteine through the conserved F or W. The order of the fields is clone size, V gene, D gene, J gene, CDR3 protein, CDR3 DNA. The D gene is left open where the match is weak. Clone size, where shown, is once, few, many, or a class for clones that have expanded.

clone size: .
V gene: TRBV30
D gene: .
J gene: TRBJ1-5
CDR3 protein: CAWSGGAGDQPQHF
CDR3 DNA: TGTGCCTGGAGTGGAGGGGCAGGGGATCAGCCCCAGCATTTT

clone size: .
V gene: TRBV2
D gene: TRBD2
J gene: TRBJ2-1
CDR3 protein: CASCEWTSQSSGLEYNEQFF
CDR3 DNA: TGTGCCAGCTGTGAATGGACTAGTCAGTCTAGCGGGCTGGAGTACAATGAGCAGTTCTTC

clone size: .
V gene: TRBV3-1
D gene: .
J gene: TRBJ2-5
CDR3 protein: CASSPHRIQETQYF
CDR3 DNA: TGTGCCAGCAGCCCTCACAGGATCCAAGAGACCCAGTACTTC

clone size: .
V gene: TRBV7-9
D gene: .
J gene: TRBJ1-2
CDR3 protein: CASSTLTGAINYGYTF
CDR3 DNA: TGTGCCAGCAGCACCCTGACAGGAGCCATCAACTATGGCTACACCTTC

clone size: few
V gene: TRBV11-3
D gene: TRBD2
J gene: TRBJ2-3
CDR3 protein: CASSLSGSGPDTQYF
CDR3 DNA: TGTGCCAGCAGCTTAAGCGGGAGTGGGCCAGATACGCAGTATTTT

clone size: .
V gene: TRBV11-2
D gene: TRBD2
J gene: TRBJ2-3
CDR3 protein: CASRTSSPGEGDTQYF
CDR3 DNA: TGTGCCAGCAGGACTAGTTCGCCCGGGGAGGGAGATACGCAGTATTTT

clone size: .
V gene: TRBV7-3
D gene: TRBD1
J gene: TRBJ1-1
CDR3 protein: CASSRQGRFDTEAFF
CDR3 DNA: TGTGCCAGCAGTCGACAGGGGAGGTTTGACACTGAAGCTTTCTTT

clone size: .
V gene: TRBV9
D gene: .
J gene: TRBJ2-3
CDR3 protein: CASSVVRGDTDTQYF
CDR3 DNA: TGTGCCAGCAGCGTAGTCAGGGGGGACACAGATACGCAGTATTTT

clone size: .
V gene: TRBV10-3
D gene: .
J gene: TRBJ2-3
CDR3 protein: CAISGGTGNQPQYF
CDR3 DNA: TGTGCCATCAGTGGTGGGACGGGGAATCAGCCGCAGTATTTT

clone size: .
V gene: TRBV7-3
D gene: .
J gene: TRBJ1-1
CDR3 protein: CASSPYRYTEAFF
CDR3 DNA: TGTGCCAGCAGCCCTTACCGGTACACTGAAGCTTTCTTT

clone size: .
V gene: TRBV5-1
D gene: .
J gene: TRBJ2-7
CDR3 protein: CASTKTGPFDEQYF
CDR3 DNA: TGCGCCAGCACCAAGACAGGCCCTTTTGACGAGCAGTACTTC

clone size: few
V gene: TRBV12-5
D gene: TRBD2
J gene: TRBJ2-4
CDR3 protein: CASGLVRELRNIQYF
CDR3 DNA: TGTGCTAGTGGTTTGGTGCGGGAGCTTAGAAACATTCAGTACTTC

clone size: few
V gene: TRBV6-1
D gene: .
J gene: TRBJ2-7
CDR3 protein: CASRSLGSNEQYF
CDR3 DNA: TGTGCCAGCAGGTCACTCGGTAGCAACGAGCAGTACTTC